The following is a T cell receptor (beta chain) sequence with its context. What it binds is not known. Scientists made TCR beta libraries using quantitative 5'-RACE with molecular barcodes. TCRdb ran MiXCR on the 5' RACE reads and lists one entry per CDR3 protein. The sample holds some 85,000 distinct CDR3 sequences, around 8.5% seen once. The sample originates from a study of CD8 T cells in ankylosing spondylitis. Study-level findings and limits: Reportedly, disease-linked clones are significantly enriched in ankylosing spondylitis patients' matched synovial fluid. Characteristic of ankylosing spondylitis blood, it appeared, was a TCR beta motif comprising roughly eight highly homologous variants.

V was pared by 0 bases and J by 2 bases, with 8 bases between. Germline assignment: CDR1 SQVTM and CDR2 ANQGSEA. The CDR3 contains 15 residues. The sequence came from a male donor with ankylosing spondylitis. Sequenced material: blood, either unsorted or a sorted T cell fraction (not recorded which). The rearrangement links TRBV29-1 to TRBJ2-6; the D call may be TRBD1 or TRBD2 (5 bases each). This chain's CDR3 is CSVEDWGTGANVLTF. The DNA of the CDR3 is TGCAGCGTTGAAGATTGGGGGACTGGGGCCAACGTCCTGACTTTC. Looking up the rest from reference TRBV29-1 and TRBJ2-6 gives the full variable domain: SAVISQKPSRDICQRGTSLTIQCQVDSQVTMMFWYRQQPGQSLTLIATANQGSEATYESGFVIDKFPISRPNLTFSTLTVSNMSPEDSSIYLCSVEDWGTGANVLTFGAGSRLTVL.